This T cell receptor beta chain was captured in a study of CD8 T cells in ankylosing spondylitis. Study results and caveats: Within matched ankylosing spondylitis synovial fluid, disease-linked clones were reportedly significantly enriched.

V lost 4 bases, J lost 8 bases, and 5 bases stayed unmatched. CDR1 and CDR2 from the germline V gene are ENHRY and SYGVKD. This CDR3 region has 14 residues. TCRdb ran MiXCR on the 5' RACE reads and lists one entry per CDR3 protein. The data show roughly 30,000 distinct CDR3 sequences, with more than 25% seen just once and less than 55% held by the top ten. This clonotype has only a few counts. Its cognate antigen is unknown. The sequenced sample was synovial fluid, either unsorted or a sorted T cell fraction (not recorded which). The receptor comes from a male donor with ankylosing spondylitis. The rearrangement uses TRBV10-3 and TRBJ1-4; TRBD1 aligns across 9 bases. The chain's CDR3 is CAISAGTGSEKLFF. The DNA of the CDR3 is TGTGCCATCAGTGCAGGGACAGGGAGCGAAAAACTGTTTTTT.